The clone carrying this T cell receptor beta chain was seen a handful of times. At one boundary the junction diverges from the germline segment, which might be a read error. CDR3 length equals 12 residues. Beta-chain TCR CDR3 regions were amplified from RNA transcripts. Second-round multiplex PCR came after first-round RT-PCR with HTBI primers. TCRdb called the multiplex PCR reads again in MiXCR, with one record for every CDR3 protein. The profile covers some 370,000 distinct CDR3 sequences, with 17% appearing a single time and 2.4% taken by the ten largest. This record belongs to a study of Graves' ophthalmopathy and Graves' hyperthyroidism.

The chain links TRBV12-3 or TRBV12-4 to TRBJ2-4; D call uncertain. This TCR derives from an adult woman with stable Graves' hyperthyroidism. The sequenced sample consisted of peripheral blood. CDR3 amino acids: CASSFDGNIKYF. CDR3 DNA: TGTGCCAGCAGTTTCGACGGAAACATTAAGTACTTC.